The 8 T cell receptor beta chains below all came from one sample that was sequenced in a study of graft-versus-host responses after intestinal transplantation. This table comes from immunoSEQ multiplex PCR, and its TCRdb copy is limited to in-frame clones, with some not included. The sample contains about 110,000 clones, approximately 92% of which appear only once. Their antigen targets remain unknown. Specimen: unstimulated CD4+ T cells sorted from spleen or lymph node cells, collected before transplant. Source of these receptors: a human donor who was the organ donor for an intestinal transplant.

The chain uses TRBV6-5 and TRBJ1-1; D not resolved. Germline-derived CDR1 and CDR2 are MNHEY and SVGAGI. Trimming took off 3 bases at V and 7 bases at J, with 12 bases between the two ends. This CDR3 contains 13 residues. The CDR3 sequence: CASSYWAGSEAFF. CDR3 coding DNA: TGTGCCAGCAGTTATTGGGCGGGGAGTGAAGCTTTCTTT.

This chain joins TRBV28 and TRBJ1-1; 9 bases are shared with TRBD1. The germline V gene has CDR1 MDHEN and CDR2 SYDVKM. J was trimmed by 2 bases and V by 6 bases; bases with no gene match: 7. The CDR3 is made up of 15 amino acids. This CDR3 reads CASRPGTGRNTEAFF. The CDR3 DNA reads as TGTGCCAGCAGACCCGGGACAGGGCGAAACACTGAAGCTTTCTTT. Full variable domain (rest looked up from reference TRBV28 and TRBJ1-1): DVKVTQSSRYLVKRTGEKVFLECVQDMDHENMFWYRQDPGLGLRLIYFSYDVKMKEKGDIPEGYSVSREKKERFSLILESASTNQTSMYLCASRPGTGRNTEAFFGQGTRLTVV.

The rearrangement uses TRBV6-1 and TRBJ1-4, with D possibly being TRBD1 (5 bases). Germline V CDR1 and CDR2: MNHNS, SASEGT. V lost 3 bases and J lost 8, with 13 bases in between. The CDR3 consists of 14 residues. In nucleotides, the CDR3 is TGTGCCAGCAGTGATGCAGGGATGGTAGAAAAACTGTTTTTT. Amino acid sequence: CASSDAGMVEKLFF.

CDR3 sequence: CASTPGQNTGELFF. The CDR3 bases are TGTGCCAGTACCCCGGGACAGAACACCGGGGAGCTGTTTTTT. This chain joins TRBV19 and TRBJ2-2; D is possibly TRBD1 (6 bases). Per the germline V gene, CDR1 is LNHDA and CDR2 is SQIVND (reference sequence). The CDR3 has 14 residues. The V end was cut by 7 bases, the J end by 1 base, with 10 bases between.

The chain links TRBV4-1 to TRBJ2-5; TRBD2 agrees at 9 bases. The trim removed 0 bases at V and 5 bases at J, leaving 10 bases unmatched. This CDR3 is built from 17 residues. Germline assignment: CDR1 MGHRA and CDR2 YSYEKL. This CDR3 reads CASSQDQRAGGFETQYF. The DNA for the CDR3 is TGCGCCAGCAGCCAAGATCAGAGAGCGGGAGGTTTTGAGACCCAGTACTTC.

The chain combines TRBV6-5 with TRBJ1-1; TRBD1 matches 9 bases. J gave up 2 bases and V 6 bases, and 7 bases lay outside the gene matches. The germline gives CDR1 MNHEY, CDR2 SVGAGI. The CDR3 sequence is 15 residues long. The CDR3, as DNA: TGTGCCAGCAGGAACAGGGGGCCGGAAAACACTGAAGCTTTCTTT. Protein: CASRNRGPENTEAFF.

The CDR3 here is CASSRDRLALSGTDTQYF. The CDR3 nucleotides are TGTGCCAGCAGCCGGGACAGACTAGCCCTGTCGGGCACAGATACGCAGTATTTT. V usage is TRBV4-2 and J usage is TRBJ2-3; D assignment may be TRBD1 or TRBD2 (7 bases each). This CDR3 is 18 amino acids long. Trimming took 4 bases from V and 1 from J, leaving 21 bases between them. Per germline, CDR1 LGHNA and CDR2 YNFKEQ.

The chain employs TRBV28 and TRBJ2-7; 7 nucleotides agree with TRBD2. V was clipped by 6 bases and J by 5 bases; unmatched bases: 10. CDR1 and CDR2 (germline): MDHEN, SYDVKM. The CDR3 contains 14 residues. The CDR3 spells CASSRRDYQHEQYF. In DNA form, the CDR3 reads TGTGCCAGCAGCCGCCGGGACTACCAACACGAGCAGTACTTC.